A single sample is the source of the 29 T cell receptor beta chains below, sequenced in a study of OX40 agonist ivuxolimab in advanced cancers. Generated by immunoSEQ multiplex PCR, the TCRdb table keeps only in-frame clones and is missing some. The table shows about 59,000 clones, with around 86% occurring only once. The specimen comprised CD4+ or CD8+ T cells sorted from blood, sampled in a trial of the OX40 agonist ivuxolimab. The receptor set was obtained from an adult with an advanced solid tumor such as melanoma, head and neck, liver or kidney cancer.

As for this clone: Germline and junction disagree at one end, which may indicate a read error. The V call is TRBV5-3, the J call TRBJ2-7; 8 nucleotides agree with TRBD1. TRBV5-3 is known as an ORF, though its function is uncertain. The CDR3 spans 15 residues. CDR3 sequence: CASSWGTGGPQAQYF. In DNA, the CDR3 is TGTGCCAGCAGCTGGGGGACAGGAGGACCTCAGGCGCAGTACTTC.

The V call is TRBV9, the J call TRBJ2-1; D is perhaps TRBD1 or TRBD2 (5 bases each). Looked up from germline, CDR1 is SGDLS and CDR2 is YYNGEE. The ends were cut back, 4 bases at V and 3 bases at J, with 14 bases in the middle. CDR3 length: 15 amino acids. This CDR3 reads CASSRDAGRYNEQFF. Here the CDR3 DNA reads TGTGCCAGCAGCCGGGACGCCGGGCGCTACAATGAGCAGTTCTTC.

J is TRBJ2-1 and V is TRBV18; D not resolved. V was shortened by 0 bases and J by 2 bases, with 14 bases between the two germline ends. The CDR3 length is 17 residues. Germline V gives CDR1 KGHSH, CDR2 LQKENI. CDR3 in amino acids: CASSPPVIYTTYNEQFF. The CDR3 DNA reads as TGTGCCAGCTCACCACCCGTGATATACACTACCTACAATGAGCAGTTCTTC.

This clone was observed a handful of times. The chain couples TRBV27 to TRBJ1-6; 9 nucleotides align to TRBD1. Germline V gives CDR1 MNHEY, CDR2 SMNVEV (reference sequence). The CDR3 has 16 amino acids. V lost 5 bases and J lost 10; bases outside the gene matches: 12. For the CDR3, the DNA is TGTGCCAGCAGTGCATCATACAGGGGGCTAGGCTCACCCCTCCACTTT. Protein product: CASSASYRGLGSPLHF.

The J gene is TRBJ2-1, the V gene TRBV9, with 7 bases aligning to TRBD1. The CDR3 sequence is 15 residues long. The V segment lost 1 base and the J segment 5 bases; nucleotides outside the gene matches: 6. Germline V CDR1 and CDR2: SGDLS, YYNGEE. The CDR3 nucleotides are TGTGCCAGCAGCGTAAACGACAGGGTCCACAATGAGCAGTTCTTC. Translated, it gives CASSVNDRVHNEQFF.

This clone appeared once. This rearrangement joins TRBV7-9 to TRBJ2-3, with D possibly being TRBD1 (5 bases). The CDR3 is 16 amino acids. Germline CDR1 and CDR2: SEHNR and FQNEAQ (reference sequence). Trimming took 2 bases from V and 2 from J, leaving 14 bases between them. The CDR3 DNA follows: TGTGCCAGCAGCTTACGGGCAGGGCAGGTCACAGATACGCAGTATTTT. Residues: CASSLRAGQVTDTQYF.

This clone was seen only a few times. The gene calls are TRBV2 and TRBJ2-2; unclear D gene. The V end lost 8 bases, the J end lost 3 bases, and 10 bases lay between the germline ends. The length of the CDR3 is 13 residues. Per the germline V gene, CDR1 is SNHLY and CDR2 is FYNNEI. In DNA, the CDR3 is TGTGCCAGCGGTCCCCGATACACCGGGGAGCTGTTTTTT. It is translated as CASGPRYTGELFF.

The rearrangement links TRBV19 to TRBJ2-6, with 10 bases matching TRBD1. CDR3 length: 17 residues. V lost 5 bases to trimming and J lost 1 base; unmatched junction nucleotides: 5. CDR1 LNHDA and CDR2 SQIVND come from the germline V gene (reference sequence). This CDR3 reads CASSSRDRGSGANVLTF. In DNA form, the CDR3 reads TGTGCCAGTAGTTCCCGGGACAGGGGATCTGGGGCCAACGTCCTGACTTTC.

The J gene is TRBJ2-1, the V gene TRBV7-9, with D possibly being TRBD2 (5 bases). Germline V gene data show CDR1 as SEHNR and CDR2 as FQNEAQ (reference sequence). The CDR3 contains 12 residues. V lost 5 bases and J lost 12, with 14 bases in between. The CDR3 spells CASSPDPEGQFF. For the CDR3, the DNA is TGTGCCAGCAGCCCGGACCCAGAGGGGCAGTTCTTC.

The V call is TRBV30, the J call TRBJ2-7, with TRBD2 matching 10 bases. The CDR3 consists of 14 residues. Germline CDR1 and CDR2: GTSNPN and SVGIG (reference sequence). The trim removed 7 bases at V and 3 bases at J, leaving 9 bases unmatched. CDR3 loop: CAYRLAGAFYEQYF. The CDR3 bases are TGTGCCTATCGACTAGCGGGTGCTTTCTACGAGCAGTACTTC.

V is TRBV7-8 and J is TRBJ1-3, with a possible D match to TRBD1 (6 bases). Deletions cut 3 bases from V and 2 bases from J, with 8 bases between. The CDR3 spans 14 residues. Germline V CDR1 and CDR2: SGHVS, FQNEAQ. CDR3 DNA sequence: TGTGCCAGCAGCTTGGGGACAACTGGAAACACCATATATTTT. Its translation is CASSLGTTGNTIYF.

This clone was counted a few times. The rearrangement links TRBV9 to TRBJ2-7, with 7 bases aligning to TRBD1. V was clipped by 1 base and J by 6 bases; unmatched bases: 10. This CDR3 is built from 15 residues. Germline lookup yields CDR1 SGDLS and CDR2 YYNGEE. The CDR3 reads CASSVHRDRIGEQYF. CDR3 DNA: TGTGCCAGCAGCGTACACCGGGACAGAATAGGCGAGCAGTACTTC.

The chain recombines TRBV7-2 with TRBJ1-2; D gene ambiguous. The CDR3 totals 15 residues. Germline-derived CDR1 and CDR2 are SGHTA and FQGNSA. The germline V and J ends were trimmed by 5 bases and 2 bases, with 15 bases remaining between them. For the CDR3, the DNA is TGTGCCAGCAGCCGCGCACTAGGAGGGAACTATGGCTACACCTTC. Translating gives CASSRALGGNYGYTF.

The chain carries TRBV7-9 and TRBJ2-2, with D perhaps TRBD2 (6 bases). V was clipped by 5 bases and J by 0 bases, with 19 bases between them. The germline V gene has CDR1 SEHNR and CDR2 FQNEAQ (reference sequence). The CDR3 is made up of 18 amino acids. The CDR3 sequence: CASSPRRRGGSNTGELFF. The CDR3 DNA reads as TGTGCCAGCAGCCCGAGGCGGCGGGGCGGCTCGAACACCGGGGAGCTGTTTTTT. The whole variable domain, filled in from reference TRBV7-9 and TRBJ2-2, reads DTGVSQNPRHKITKRGQNVTFRCDPISEHNRLYWYRQTLGQGPEFLTYFQNEAQLEKSRLLSDRFSAERPKGSFSTLEIQRTEQGDSAMYLCASSPRRRGGSNTGELFFGEGSRLTVL.

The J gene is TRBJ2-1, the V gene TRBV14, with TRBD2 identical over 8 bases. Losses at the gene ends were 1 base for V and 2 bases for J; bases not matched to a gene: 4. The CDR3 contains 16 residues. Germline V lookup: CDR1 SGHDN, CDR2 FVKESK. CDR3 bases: TGTGCCAGCAGCCAAGGCCATAGCGGGGCCTACAATGAGCAGTTCTTC. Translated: CASSQGHSGAYNEQFF. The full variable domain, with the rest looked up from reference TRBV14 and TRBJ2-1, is EAGVTQFPSHSVIEKGQTVTLRCDPISGHDNLYWYRRVMGKEIKFLLHFVKESKQDESGMPNNRFLAERTGGTYSTLKVQPAELEDSGVYFCASSQGHSGAYNEQFFGPGTRLTVL.

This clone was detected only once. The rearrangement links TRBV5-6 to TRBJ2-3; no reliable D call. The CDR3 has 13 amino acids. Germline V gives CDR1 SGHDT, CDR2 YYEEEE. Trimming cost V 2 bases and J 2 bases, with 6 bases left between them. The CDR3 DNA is TGTGCCAGCAGCTTCGAATACACAGATACGCAGTATTTT. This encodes CASSFEYTDTQYF.

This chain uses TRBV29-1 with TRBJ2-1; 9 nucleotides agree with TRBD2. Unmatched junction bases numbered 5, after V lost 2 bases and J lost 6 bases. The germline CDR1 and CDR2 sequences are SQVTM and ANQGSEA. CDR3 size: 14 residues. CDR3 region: CSVERGRVGNEQFF. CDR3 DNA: TGCAGCGTTGAACGCGGGAGGGTTGGCAATGAGCAGTTCTTC.

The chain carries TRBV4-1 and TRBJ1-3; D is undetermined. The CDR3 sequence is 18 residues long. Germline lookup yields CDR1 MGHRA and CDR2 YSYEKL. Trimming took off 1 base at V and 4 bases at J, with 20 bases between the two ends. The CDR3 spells CASSQVVTGTSAGNTIYF. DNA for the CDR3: TGCGCCAGCAGCCAAGTAGTAACGGGTACTTCGGCCGGAAACACCATATATTTT.

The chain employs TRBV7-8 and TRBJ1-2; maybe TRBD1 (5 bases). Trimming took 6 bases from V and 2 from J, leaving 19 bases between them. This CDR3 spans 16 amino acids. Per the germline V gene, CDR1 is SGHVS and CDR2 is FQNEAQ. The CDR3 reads CASSQSRGGVNYGYTF. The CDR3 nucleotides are TGTGCCAGCAGTCAATCTCGGGGGGGTGTCAACTATGGCTACACCTTC. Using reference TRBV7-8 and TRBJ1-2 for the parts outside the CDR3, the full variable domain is GAGVSQSPRYKVAKRGQDVALRCDPISGHVSLFWYQQALGQGPEFLTYFQNEAQLDKSGLPSDRFFAERPEGSVSTLKIQRTQQEDSAVYLCASSQSRGGVNYGYTFGSGTRLTVV.

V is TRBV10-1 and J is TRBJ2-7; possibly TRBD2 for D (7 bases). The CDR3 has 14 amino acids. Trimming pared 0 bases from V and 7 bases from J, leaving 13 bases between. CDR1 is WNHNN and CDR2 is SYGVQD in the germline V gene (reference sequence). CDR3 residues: CASSESKGGLEQYF. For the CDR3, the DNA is TGCGCCAGCAGTGAGTCTAAGGGGGGGTTGGAGCAGTACTTC.

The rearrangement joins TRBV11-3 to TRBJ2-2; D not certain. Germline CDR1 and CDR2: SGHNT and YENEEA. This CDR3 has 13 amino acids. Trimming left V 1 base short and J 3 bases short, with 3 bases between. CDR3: CASSLGHTGELFF. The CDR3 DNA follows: TGTGCCAGCAGCTTAGGTCACACCGGGGAGCTGTTTTTT. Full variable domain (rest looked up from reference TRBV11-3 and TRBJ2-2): EAGVVQSPRYKIIEKKQPVAFWCNPISGHNTLYWYLQNLGQGPELLIRYENEEAVDDSQLPKDRFSAERLKGVDSTLKIQPAELGDSAVYLCASSLGHTGELFFGEGSRLTVL.

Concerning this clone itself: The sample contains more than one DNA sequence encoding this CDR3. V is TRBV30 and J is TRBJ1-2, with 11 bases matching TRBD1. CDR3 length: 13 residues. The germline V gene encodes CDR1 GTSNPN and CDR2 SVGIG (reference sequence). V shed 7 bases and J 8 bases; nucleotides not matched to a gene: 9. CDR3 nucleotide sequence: TGTGCCTTGCGTGGACAGGGGGCGGGGGGCTACACCTTC. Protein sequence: CALRGQGAGGYTF.

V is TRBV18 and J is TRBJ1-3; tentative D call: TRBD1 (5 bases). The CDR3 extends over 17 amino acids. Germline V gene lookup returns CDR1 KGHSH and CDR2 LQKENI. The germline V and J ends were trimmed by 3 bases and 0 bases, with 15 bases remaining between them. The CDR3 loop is CASSPSGPWASGNTIYF. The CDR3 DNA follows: TGTGCCAGCTCACCTTCGGGACCTTGGGCCTCTGGAAACACCATATATTTT.

The CDR3 loop reads CASSSDRWQPQHF. CDR3 DNA sequence: TGTGCCAGCAGCTCCGATCGCTGGCAGCCCCAGCATTTT. The genes are TRBV5-8 and TRBJ1-5; D unclear. CDR3 length: 13 residues. V shed 3 bases and J shed 7 bases, with 11 bases lying between them. Germline V gives CDR1 SGHTS, CDR2 YDEGEE.

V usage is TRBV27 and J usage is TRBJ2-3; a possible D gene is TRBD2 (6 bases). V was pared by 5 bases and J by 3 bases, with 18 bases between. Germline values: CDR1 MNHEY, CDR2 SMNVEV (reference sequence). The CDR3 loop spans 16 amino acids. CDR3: CASSTFRERRTDTQYF. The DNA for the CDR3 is TGTGCCAGCAGTACCTTCCGGGAGAGGAGGACAGATACGCAGTATTTT.

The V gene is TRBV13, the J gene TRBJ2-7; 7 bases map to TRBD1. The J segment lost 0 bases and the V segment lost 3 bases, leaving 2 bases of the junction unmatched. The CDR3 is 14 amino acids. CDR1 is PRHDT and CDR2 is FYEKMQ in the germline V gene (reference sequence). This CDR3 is CASSFDRASYEQYF. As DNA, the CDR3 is TGTGCCAGCAGCTTCGACAGGGCCTCCTACGAGCAGTACTTC. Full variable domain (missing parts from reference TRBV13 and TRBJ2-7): AAGVIQSPRHLIKEKRETATLKCYPIPRHDTVYWYQQGPGQDPQFLISFYEKMQSDKGSIPDRFSAQQFSDYHSELNMSSLELGDSALYFCASSFDRASYEQYFGPGTRLTVT.

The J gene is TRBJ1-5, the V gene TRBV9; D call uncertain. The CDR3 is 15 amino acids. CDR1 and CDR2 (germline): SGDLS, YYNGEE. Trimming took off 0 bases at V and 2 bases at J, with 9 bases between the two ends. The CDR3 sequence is CASSVGSTRNQPQHF. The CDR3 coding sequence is TGTGCCAGCAGCGTAGGTTCGACCCGCAATCAGCCCCAGCATTTT.

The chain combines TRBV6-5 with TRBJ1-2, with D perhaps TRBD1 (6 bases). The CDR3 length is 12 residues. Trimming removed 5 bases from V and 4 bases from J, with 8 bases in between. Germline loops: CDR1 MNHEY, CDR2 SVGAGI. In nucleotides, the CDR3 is TGTGCCAGCAGTCGACAGGTCTATGGCTACACCTTC. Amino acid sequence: CASSRQVYGYTF.

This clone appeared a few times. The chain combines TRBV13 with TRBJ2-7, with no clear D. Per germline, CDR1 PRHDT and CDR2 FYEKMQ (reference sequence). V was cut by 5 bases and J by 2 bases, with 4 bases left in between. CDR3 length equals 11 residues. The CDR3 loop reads CASSATYEQYF. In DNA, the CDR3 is TGTGCCAGCAGCGCAACCTACGAGCAGTACTTC.